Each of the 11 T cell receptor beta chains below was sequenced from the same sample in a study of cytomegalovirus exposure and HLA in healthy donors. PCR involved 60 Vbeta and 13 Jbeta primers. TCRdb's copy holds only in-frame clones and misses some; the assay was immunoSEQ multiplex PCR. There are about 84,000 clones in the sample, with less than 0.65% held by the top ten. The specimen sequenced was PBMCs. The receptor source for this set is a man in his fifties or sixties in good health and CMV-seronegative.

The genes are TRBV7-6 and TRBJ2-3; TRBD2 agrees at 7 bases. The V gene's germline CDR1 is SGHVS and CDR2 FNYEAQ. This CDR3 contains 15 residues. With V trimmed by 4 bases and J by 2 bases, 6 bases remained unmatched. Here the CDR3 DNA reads TGTGCCAGCAGCTACAGCGGGGCCCCCACAGATACGCAGTATTTT. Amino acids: CASSYSGAPTDTQYF.

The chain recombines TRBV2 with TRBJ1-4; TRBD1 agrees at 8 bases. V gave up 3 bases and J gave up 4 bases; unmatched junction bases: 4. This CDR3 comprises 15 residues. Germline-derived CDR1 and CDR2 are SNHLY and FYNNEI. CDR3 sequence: CASSERTGNNEKLFF. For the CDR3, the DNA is TGTGCCAGCAGTGAGAGGACAGGGAATAATGAAAAACTGTTTTTT. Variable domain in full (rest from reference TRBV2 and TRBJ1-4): EPEVTQTPSHQVTQMGQEVILRCVPISNHLYFYWYRQILGQKVEFLVSFYNNEISEKSEIFDDQFSVERPDGSNFTLKIRSTKLEDSAMYFCASSERTGNNEKLFFGSGTQLSVL.

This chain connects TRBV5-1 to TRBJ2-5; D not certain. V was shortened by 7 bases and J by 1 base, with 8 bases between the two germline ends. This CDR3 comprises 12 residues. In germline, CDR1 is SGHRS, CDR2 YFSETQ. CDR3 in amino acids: CASRVFQETQYF. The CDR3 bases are TGCGCCAGCCGGGTTTTCCAAGAGACCCAGTACTTC.

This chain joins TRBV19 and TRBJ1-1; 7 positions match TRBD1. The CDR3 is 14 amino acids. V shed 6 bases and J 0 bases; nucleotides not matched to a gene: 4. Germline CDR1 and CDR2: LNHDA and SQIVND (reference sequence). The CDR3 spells CASRSGGLNTEAFF. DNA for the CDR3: TGTGCCAGTAGGTCAGGGGGTCTGAACACTGAAGCTTTCTTT. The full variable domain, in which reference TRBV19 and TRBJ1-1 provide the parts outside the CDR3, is DGGITQSPKYLFRKEGQNVTLSCEQNLNHDAMYWYRQDPGQGLRLIYYSQIVNDFQKGDIAEGYSVSREKKESFPLTVTSAQKNPTAFYLCASRSGGLNTEAFFGQGTRLTVV.

CDR3 sequence reads: CASRTSAYNEQFF. The CDR3 region has the DNA TGTGCCAGTAGAACTAGCGCCTACAATGAGCAGTTCTTC. The chain employs TRBV19 and TRBJ2-1; the match to TRBD2 covers 7 bases. This CDR3 region has 13 residues. In germline, CDR1 is LNHDA, CDR2 SQIVND (reference sequence). J lost 2 bases, V lost 6 bases, and 1 base had no gene match.

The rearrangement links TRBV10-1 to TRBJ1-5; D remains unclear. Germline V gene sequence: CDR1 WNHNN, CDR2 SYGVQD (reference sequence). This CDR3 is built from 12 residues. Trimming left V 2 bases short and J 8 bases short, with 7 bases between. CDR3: CASSEPGEPQHF. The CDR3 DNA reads TGCGCCAGCAGTGAGCCCGGGGAGCCCCAGCATTTT.

The CDR3 region has the DNA TGTGCCAGCAGCGCAGGGAATTCACCCCTCCACTTT. Its protein product is CASSAGNSPLHF. This sequence joins TRBV9 and TRBJ1-6; perhaps TRBD1 as D (5 bases). The germline V and J ends were trimmed by 3 bases and 7 bases, with 5 bases remaining between them. Germline lookup yields CDR1 SGDLS and CDR2 YYNGEE. This CDR3 spans 12 amino acids.

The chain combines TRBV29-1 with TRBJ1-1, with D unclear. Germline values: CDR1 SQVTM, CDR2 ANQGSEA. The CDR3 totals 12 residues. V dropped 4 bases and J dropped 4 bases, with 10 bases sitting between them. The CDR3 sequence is CSVGQSGTEAFF. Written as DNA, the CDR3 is TGCAGCGTTGGCCAGTCGGGCACTGAAGCTTTCTTT.

The chain's CDR3 is CASSFAGTQYF. Written as DNA, the CDR3 is TGTGCCAGCAGCTTCGCAGGGACCCAGTACTTC. V and J are TRBV13 and TRBJ2-5, with D hard to call. The germline V and J ends were trimmed by 3 bases and 7 bases, with 6 bases remaining between them. The V gene's germline CDR1 is PRHDT and CDR2 FYEKMQ (reference sequence). The CDR3 runs 11 residues.

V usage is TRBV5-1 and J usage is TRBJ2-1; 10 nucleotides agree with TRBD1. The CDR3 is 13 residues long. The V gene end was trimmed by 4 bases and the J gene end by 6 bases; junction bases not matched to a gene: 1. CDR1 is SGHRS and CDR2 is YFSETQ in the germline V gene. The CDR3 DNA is TGCGCCAGCAGCCGGACAGGGGGCAATGAGCAGTTCTTC. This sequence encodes CASSRTGGNEQFF.

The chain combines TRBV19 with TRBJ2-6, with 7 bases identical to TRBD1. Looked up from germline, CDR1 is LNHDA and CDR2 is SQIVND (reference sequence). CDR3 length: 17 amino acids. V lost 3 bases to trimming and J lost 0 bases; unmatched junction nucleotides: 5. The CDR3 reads CASSIWGQSSGANVLTF. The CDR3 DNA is TGTGCCAGTAGTATTTGGGGACAGAGCTCTGGGGCCAACGTCCTGACTTTC.